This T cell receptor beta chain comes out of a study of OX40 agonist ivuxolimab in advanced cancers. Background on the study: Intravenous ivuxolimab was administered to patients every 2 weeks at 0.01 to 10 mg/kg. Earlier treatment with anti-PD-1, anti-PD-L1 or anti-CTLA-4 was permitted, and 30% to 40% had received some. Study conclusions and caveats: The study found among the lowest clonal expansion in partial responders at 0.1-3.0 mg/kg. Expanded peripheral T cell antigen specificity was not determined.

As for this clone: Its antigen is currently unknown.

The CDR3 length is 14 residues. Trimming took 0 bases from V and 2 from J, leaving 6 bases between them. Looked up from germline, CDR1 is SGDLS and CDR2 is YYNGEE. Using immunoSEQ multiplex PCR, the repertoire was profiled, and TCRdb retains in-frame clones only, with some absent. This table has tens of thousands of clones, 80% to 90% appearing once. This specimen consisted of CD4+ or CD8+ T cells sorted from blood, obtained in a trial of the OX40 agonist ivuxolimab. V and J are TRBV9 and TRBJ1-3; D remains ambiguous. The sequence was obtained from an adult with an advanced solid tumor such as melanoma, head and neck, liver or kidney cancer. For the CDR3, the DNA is TGTGCCAGCAGCGTAGGAAACGCTGGAAACACCATATATTTT. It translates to CASSVGNAGNTIYF.